A selection of T cell receptor beta chains follows, all from one sample in a study of CD8+CD57+ T cells in acquired aplastic anemia. TCRdb passed the reads through MiXCR, listing each CDR3 protein once. The table shows a few hundred thousand distinct CDR3 sequences, with 45% to 70% occurring only once. The specimen was sorted CD4+, CD8+, or CD8+CD57+ T cells (not recorded which) from PBMCs. These receptors came from a human donor with severe aplastic anemia or a healthy control (not recorded which). Both conserved end residues are part of each CDR3. The order of the fields is D gene, J gene, clone size, V gene, CDR3 protein, CDR3 DNA. The D gene is left open where the match is weak. The size entry is marked missing in some rows and otherwise reads once, few, many or a size class.

D: TRBD1
J: TRBJ2-2
size: -
V: TRBV10-2
CDR3: CASSAPGQGAGSTGELFF
DNA: TGCGCCAGCAGTGCTCCGGGACAGGGGGCTGGGAGCACCGGGGAGCTGTTTTTT

D: TRBD1
J: TRBJ2-7
size: many
V: TRBV6-5
CDR3: CASSQRQGAWNEQYF
DNA: TGTGCCAGCAGCCAGAGACAGGGGGCTTGGAACGAGCAGTACTTC

D: -
J: TRBJ1-4
size: -
V: TRBV20-1
CDR3: CGARLAETNEKLFF
DNA: TGCGGTGCTAGGCTGGCGGAAACTAATGAAAAACTGTTTTTT

D: TRBD2
J: TRBJ2-1
size: -
V: TRBV6-4
CDR3: CASSGLANEQFF
DNA: TGTGCCAGCAGTGGACTAGCCAATGAGCAGTTCTTC

D: -
J: TRBJ1-1
size: -
V: TRBV5-1
CDR3: CASSLGAASGGDTEAFF
DNA: TGCGCCAGCAGCTTGGGAGCGGCGTCTGGAGGGGACACTGAAGCTTTCTTT

D: -
J: TRBJ2-7
size: few
V: TRBV10-2
CDR3: CASSEGRASYEQYF
DNA: TGCGCCAGCAGTGAGGGCAGGGCTTCCTACGAGCAGTACTTC

D: -
J: TRBJ1-1
size: many
V: TRBV24-1
CDR3: CAPLSITEAFF
DNA: TGTGCCCCGTTAAGCATCACTGAAGCTTTCTTT

D: TRBD1
J: TRBJ1-1
size: -
V: TRBV7-2
CDR3: CASSLAGQGLEAFF
DNA: TGTGCCAGCAGCTTAGCGGGACAGGGGCTTGAAGCTTTCTTT

D: TRBD1
J: TRBJ2-1
size: -
V: TRBV5-1
CDR3: CASGMGTGVANEQFF
DNA: TGCGCCAGTGGAATGGGGACAGGGGTTGCCAATGAGCAGTTCTTC

D: TRBD2
J: TRBJ2-5
size: many
V: TRBV7-9
CDR3: CAGGLEETQYF
DNA: TGTGCCGGGGGACTAGAAGAGACCCAGTACTTC

D: -
J: TRBJ2-7
size: -
V: TRBV2
CDR3: CASSPQGTEQYF
DNA: TGTGCCAGCAGCCCCCAGGGGACCGAGCAGTACTTC

D: -
J: TRBJ1-3
size: -
V: TRBV5-4
CDR3: CASSSSTGISGNTIYF
DNA: TGTGCCAGCAGCTCATCTACAGGGATCTCTGGAAACACCATATATTTT

D: TRBD2
J: TRBJ2-3
size: -
V: TRBV12-3/TRBV12-4
CDR3: CASSLFLGTSGSFYF
DNA: TGTGCCAGCAGTTTATTCCTAGGGACTAGCGGGAGCTTCTATTTT

D: TRBD2
J: TRBJ2-5
size: -
V: TRBV20-1
CDR3: CSAGGRGGRETQYF
DNA: TGCAGTGCTGGGGGGCGGGGGGGCCGAGAGACCCAGTACTTC

D: TRBD1
J: TRBJ1-6
size: -
V: TRBV20-1
CDR3: CSGDTGGSYNSPLHF
DNA: TGCAGTGGGGATACAGGGGGCTCCTATAATTCACCCCTCCACTTT

D: -
J: TRBJ2-7
size: many
V: TRBV12-3/TRBV12-4
CDR3: CASSFRQAEEQYF
DNA: TGTGCCAGCAGTTTCCGGCAGGCGGAGGAGCAGTACTTC

D: TRBD2
J: TRBJ2-5
size: few
V: TRBV24-1
CDR3: CATRGLAETQYF
DNA: TGTGCCACCAGGGGACTAGCGGAGACCCAGTACTTC

D: -
J: TRBJ1-1
size: many
V: TRBV3-1
CDR3: CASSQMGGNTEAFF
DNA: TGTGCCAGCAGCCAGATGGGAGGGAACACTGAAGCTTTCTTT

D: -
J: TRBJ2-7
size: -
V: TRBV7-9
CDR3: CASSLAAEQYF
DNA: TGTGCCAGCAGCTTAGCAGCCGAGCAGTACTTC

D: TRBD1
J: TRBJ1-1
size: -
V: TRBV5-1
CDR3: CASSLVSGGDTEAFF
DNA: TGCGCCAGCAGCTTGGTGTCAGGGGGGGACACTGAAGCTTTCTTT

D: -
J: TRBJ2-3
size: many
V: TRBV20-1
CDR3: CSAPGTKF
DNA: TGCAGTGCCCCAGGGACCAAGTTT

D: -
J: TRBJ2-1
size: -
V: TRBV19
CDR3: CASSIVGGSSYNEQFF
DNA: TGTGCCAGTAGTATAGTCGGGGGAAGCTCCTACAATGAGCAGTTCTTC

D: TRBD2
J: TRBJ2-7
size: -
V: TRBV7-9
CDR3: CASSSQGLAGGVTGFEQYF
DNA: TGTGCCAGCAGCTCTCAGGGACTAGCGGGGGGGGTCACTGGGTTTGAGCAGTACTTC

D: TRBD2
J: TRBJ2-1
size: -
V: TRBV20-1
CDR3: CSAEESGGSEQFF
DNA: TGCAGTGCTGAAGAAAGCGGGGGGTCGGAGCAGTTCTTC

D: -
J: TRBJ2-7
size: -
V: TRBV19
CDR3: CASSSRKSGAPYEQYF
DNA: TGTGCCAGTAGTTCCCGAAAAAGCGGTGCCCCCTACGAGCAGTACTTC

D: -
J: TRBJ2-1
size: few
V: TRBV7-9
CDR3: CASSLEAKGEQFF
DNA: TGTGCCAGCAGCTTAGAGGCTAAGGGTGAGCAGTTCTTC

D: -
J: TRBJ2-3
size: -
V: TRBV10-3
CDR3: CAISESGSTDTQYF
DNA: TGTGCCATCAGTGAGTCCGGCAGCACAGATACGCAGTATTTT

D: -
J: TRBJ1-1
size: many
V: TRBV7-3
CDR3: CASSWGGGTMNTEAFF
DNA: TGTGCCAGCAGCTGGGGTGGGGGGACCATGAACACTGAAGCTTTCTTT

D: -
J: TRBJ1-2
size: once
V: TRBV19
CDR3: CASSPLQGYEGYTF
DNA: TGTGCCAGTAGTCCTCTTCAGGGGTACGAGGGCTACACCTTC

D: -
J: TRBJ1-1
size: -
V: TRBV2
CDR3: CASSQDRGAAEAFF
DNA: TGTGCCAGCAGTCAAGACAGAGGGGCGGCTGAAGCTTTCTTT

D: -
J: TRBJ2-3
size: many
V: TRBV19
CDR3: CASTGDGTDTQYF
DNA: TGTGCCAGTACGGGGGATGGCACAGATACGCAGTATTTT

D: -
J: TRBJ2-3
size: many
V: TRBV11-2
CDR3: CASSLEGGFTDTQYF
DNA: TGTGCCAGCAGCTTAGAAGGGGGTTTCACAGATACGCAGTATTTT

D: TRBD1
J: TRBJ2-7
size: -
V: TRBV2
CDR3: CAGQGVEYEQYF
DNA: TGTGCCGGTCAGGGGGTGGAATACGAGCAGTACTTC

D: -
J: TRBJ1-2
size: -
V: TRBV4-1
CDR3: CASSQVPPPYGYTF
DNA: TGCGCCAGCAGCCAAGTTCCACCTCCCTATGGCTACACCTTC

D: -
J: TRBJ1-4
size: -
V: TRBV2
CDR3: CASSELSGINEKLFF
DNA: TGTGCCAGCAGTGAACTGTCGGGGATTAATGAAAAACTGTTTTTT

D: -
J: TRBJ2-7
size: -
V: TRBV24-1
CDR3: CATSPAGVAYEQYF
DNA: TGTGCCACCAGTCCCGCAGGGGTAGCCTACGAGCAGTACTTC

D: -
J: TRBJ2-5
size: many
V: TRBV5-8
CDR3: CASSLARETQYF
DNA: TGTGCCAGCAGCTTGGCCCGAGAGACCCAGTACTTC

D: -
J: TRBJ1-2
size: -
V: TRBV24-1
CDR3: CATSPGQNYGYTF
DNA: TGTGCCACCAGTCCGGGACAAAACTATGGCTACACCTTC

D: -
J: TRBJ2-2
size: -
V: TRBV7-6
CDR3: CASSLASGANTGELFF
DNA: TGTGCCAGCAGCTTAGCCTCCGGAGCGAACACCGGGGAGCTGTTTTTT

D: TRBD1
J: TRBJ1-5
size: -
V: TRBV29-1
CDR3: CSVERTGHNQPQHF
DNA: TGCAGCGTTGAACGGACAGGACACAATCAGCCCCAGCATTTT

D: -
J: TRBJ2-7
size: -
V: TRBV20-1
CDR3: CSARPGTSYEQYF
DNA: TGCAGTGCTAGACCCGGGACCTCCTACGAGCAGTACTTC

D: -
J: TRBJ2-2
size: -
V: TRBV29-1
CDR3: CSVARTGELFF
DNA: TGCAGCGTTGCCCGTACCGGGGAGCTGTTTTTT

D: TRBD1
J: TRBJ2-5
size: -
V: TRBV7-4
CDR3: CASSEIGPRDRDYVTQYF
DNA: TGTGCCAGCAGTGAAATCGGCCCCAGGGACAGGGACTACGTGACCCAGTACTTC

D: -
J: TRBJ2-7
size: -
V: TRBV9
CDR3: CASSVGQRGYEQYF
DNA: TGTGCCAGCAGCGTAGGACAAAGGGGATACGAGCAGTACTTC

D: -
J: TRBJ1-4
size: few
V: TRBV7-9
CDR3: CASSRTASNEKLFF
DNA: TGTGCCAGCAGCCGGACAGCAAGTAATGAAAAACTGTTTTTT

D: TRBD1
J: TRBJ2-7
size: once
V: TRBV14
CDR3: CASSQVGTVDEYEQYF
DNA: TGTGCCAGCAGCCAAGTAGGGACAGTCGACGAGTACGAGCAGTACTTC

D: -
J: TRBJ1-1
size: -
V: TRBV10-3
CDR3: CAISERPPGGIEAFF
DNA: TGTGCCATCAGTGAGAGGCCTCCGGGGGGCATTGAAGCTTTCTTT

D: -
J: TRBJ2-3
size: few
V: TRBV20-1
CDR3: CSGHGTSTDTQYF
DNA: TGCAGTGGTCACGGGACTAGCACAGATACGCAGTATTTT

D: TRBD1
J: TRBJ1-5
size: -
V: TRBV12-3/TRBV12-4
CDR3: CASSGQGINQPQHF
DNA: TGTGCCAGCTCAGGACAGGGGATCAATCAGCCCCAGCATTTT